Following are 13 T cell receptor beta chains from one sample sequenced in a study of T cells in Graves' hyperthyroidism and ophthalmopathy (dated by TCRdb to the late 2010s). The library was prepared using multiplex PCR. TCRdb records Illumina HiSeq 2000 as the sequencer. Amplification of TCR beta CDR3 regions was carried out from RNA transcripts. A first-round RT-PCR of the TCR CDR3 used the HTBI primer set with the Qiagen OneStep RT-PCR kit. TCRdb reprocessing: public reads trimmed at Q25 with fastp, clones called with MiXCR, in-frame beta chains kept. Identical CDR3 protein sequences are pooled into one entry, listed with their most common genes and DNA. In this sample the table shows hundreds of thousands of distinct CDR3 sequences, about 14% of which occur a single time. Roughly 10% of the sample is in the top ten clones. Material: blood. The receptors here all came from a woman aged 18-35 years with Graves' hyperthyroidism.

This clonotype occurred many times. The chain joins TRBV11-2 to TRBJ2-5; a weak D match, TRBD1 (5 bases). Germline V gene sequence: CDR1 SGHAT, CDR2 FQNNGV. With 6 bases removed from V and 4 bases from J, the gap between germline ends came to 9 bases. CDR3 length: 12 amino acids. The CDR3 loop reads CASRPDRETQYF. CDR3 DNA: TGTGCCAGCAGACCCGACAGAGAGACCCAGTACTTC. The whole variable domain, remainder taken from reference TRBV11-2 and TRBJ2-5, is EAGVAQSPRYKIIEKRQSVAFWCNPISGHATLYWYQQILGQGPKLLIQFQNNGVVDDSQLPKDRFSAERLKGVDSTLKIQPAKLEDSAVYLCASRPDRETQYFGPGTRLLVL.

The chain is built from TRBV2 and TRBJ2-5; D could derive from TRBD1 or TRBD2 (5 bases each). V lost 4 bases and J 3 bases, leaving 12 bases between the germline ends. CDR3 length equals 14 residues. The germline CDR1 and CDR2 sequences are SNHLY and FYNNEI. CDR3 in amino acids: CASSVGVTKETQYF. The CDR3, as DNA: TGTGCCAGCAGTGTGGGGGTCACTAAAGAGACCCAGTACTTC.

This clonotype was seen only a few times. The rearrangement links TRBV15 to TRBJ2-3; either TRBD1 or TRBD2 may fit D (5 bases each). CDR1 and CDR2 (germline): LNHNV, YYDKDF (reference sequence). The CDR3 is 18 amino acids. Trimming left V 2 bases short and J 2 bases short, with 20 bases between. Written as DNA, the CDR3 is TGTGCCACCAGCAGACTCCGGGGCCATATGCCCGACACAGATACGCAGTATTTT. Its translation: CATSRLRGHMPDTDTQYF.

Concerning this clonotype: This could be a read error, since a much larger clone is one nucleotide away. The chain recombines TRBV5-6 with TRBJ1-5; no definite D call. The CDR3 covers 16 residues. The germline gives CDR1 SGHDT, CDR2 YYEEEE. The CDR3 reads CTSSLTTGILDQPQHF. CDR3 coding DNA: TGTACCAGCAGCTTGACCACGGGGATCCTCGATCAGCCCCAGCATTTT. Looking up the rest from reference TRBV5-6 and TRBJ1-5 gives the full variable domain: DAGVTQSPTHLIKTRGQQVTLRCSPKSGHDTVSWYQQALGQGPQFIFQYYEEEERQRGNFPDRFSGHQFPNYSSELNVNALLLGDSALYLCTSSLTTGILDQPQHFGDGTRLSIL.

Points on this clonotype: A much larger clonotype is one base distant, so this may be a read error. V and J are TRBV6-5 and TRBJ2-7; D is perhaps TRBD1 or TRBD2 (6 bases each). Germline V gene data show CDR1 as MNHEY and CDR2 as SVGAGI. The CDR3 covers 16 residues. Trimming took off 2 bases at V and 0 bases at J, with 14 bases between the two ends. The CDR3 sequence is CASSYSRRGSSYEQYF. The CDR3, as DNA: TGTGCCAGCAGTTACAGCAGGAGGGGGAGCTCCTACGAGCAGTACTTC.

In this sample, this clonotype turned up many times. The J gene is TRBJ1-2, the V gene TRBV4-2; 8 bases are shared with TRBD1. Germline CDR1 and CDR2: LGHNA and YNFKEQ. V was pared by 4 bases and J by 8 bases, with 9 bases of the junction left unmatched. This CDR3 is 14 amino acids long. CDR3 protein: CASSRTGTVRGYTF. For the CDR3, the DNA is TGTGCCAGCAGCCGGACAGGGACGGTGCGAGGCTACACCTTC.

This clonotype was observed a handful of times. This chain joins TRBV7-2 and TRBJ1-1, with 7 bases aligning to TRBD1. The CDR3 spans 15 residues. The germline gives CDR1 SGHTA, CDR2 FQGNSA. With 5 bases clipped from V and 2 bases from J, the junction kept 8 bases outside the gene matches. The CDR3 nucleotides are TGTGCCAGCAGCCCTCGGACAGGACTCAACACTGAAGCTTTCTTT. Translation: CASSPRTGLNTEAFF.

This clonotype occurred a few times. The V gene is TRBV18, the J gene TRBJ2-7; D is unclear. Trimming took off 3 bases at V and 3 bases at J, with 12 bases between the two ends. Germline assignment: CDR1 KGHSH and CDR2 LQKENI. This CDR3 spans 14 amino acids. The chain's CDR3 is CASSPGLNLYEQYF. The CDR3 region has the DNA TGTGCCAGCTCACCTGGGCTCAATCTCTACGAGCAGTACTTC.

On this clonotype: Compared with germline, one end of the junction differs, possibly owing to a read error. This chain links TRBV7-9 with TRBJ2-4; D possibly uses TRBD1 or TRBD2 (5 bases each). There are 15 residues in the CDR3. CDR1 SEHNR and CDR2 FQNEAQ come from the germline V gene (reference sequence). The CDR3, as DNA: TGTGCCAGCAGCTATTCAGAGGGGCAGGTTATCATTCTGTACTTC. Translating gives CASSYSEGQVIILYF.

This clonotype was seen only a few times. CDR3 residues: CSVEGDYPTYEQYF. CDR3 in DNA: TGCAGCGTTGAAGGGGACTACCCGACCTACGAGCAGTACTTC. The chain recombines TRBV29-1 with TRBJ2-7; 7 bases align to TRBD2. J was trimmed by 2 bases and V by 1 base; bases with no gene match: 5. The length of the CDR3 is 14 residues. Germline values: CDR1 SQVTM, CDR2 ANQGSEA.

The chain is built from TRBV12-3 or TRBV12-4 and TRBJ2-2; D gene ambiguous. V lost 6 bases to trimming and J lost 6 bases, with 8 bases between them. The CDR3 has 12 residues. The chain's CDR3 is CASSQPPGELFF. The CDR3 DNA reads TGTGCCAGCAGCCAACCCCCCGGGGAGCTGTTTTTT.

This clonotype was counted only a few times. The rearrangement joins TRBV29-1 to TRBJ2-5; TRBD1 aligns across 7 bases. The germline gives CDR1 SQVTM, CDR2 ANQGSEA. This CDR3 region has 14 residues. Trimming cost V 4 bases and J 4 bases; bases outside gene matches: 9. The CDR3 spells CSVVPGGVGETQYF. The DNA for the CDR3 is TGCAGCGTTGTTCCAGGGGGTGTGGGAGAGACCCAGTACTTC. The whole variable domain, remainder taken from reference TRBV29-1 and TRBJ2-5, is SAVISQKPSRDICQRGTSLTIQCQVDSQVTMMFWYRQQPGQSLTLIATANQGSEATYESGFVIDKFPISRPNLTFSTLTVSNMSPEDSSIYLCSVVPGGVGETQYFGPGTRLLVL.

In its sample, this clonotype was seen many times. The chain is built from TRBV30 and TRBJ2-3; D is undetermined. Germline CDR1 GTSNPN, CDR2 SVGIG (reference sequence). This CDR3 comprises 12 residues. The V end was cut by 4 bases, the J end by 6 bases, with 11 bases between. The CDR3 loop is CAWTGASDTQYF. The DNA of the CDR3 is TGTGCCTGGACGGGCGCCTCTGATACGCAGTATTTT.